These T cell receptor beta chains were read from a single sample in a study of shared clonotypes between healthy human individuals. Repertoires were generated with immunoSEQ multiplex PCR, while TCRdb's copy carries only in-frame clones and drops some. The data hold under 850,000 clones, with 92% observed a single time. Sequenced material: naive CD8+ T cells sorted from blood. The receptors derive from a man aged 30-40 years in good health. CDR3s include the opening cysteine and the closing phenylalanine or tryptophan. D genes are given only for firm matches. Size is stated for part of the rows, as once, few or many counts, or as a class when the clone is expanded.

cdr3_nt cdr3_aa v_call d_call clone_size j_call
TGTGCCAGCAGTTTATCCGGGCTAGCGGGAGCCGGGCAGTTCTTC CASSLSGLAGAGQFF TRBV27 TRBD2 - TRBJ2-1
TGTGCCAGCAGCACAGGGGAATTGAACATTCAGTACTTC CASSTGELNIQYF TRBV7-9 TRBD1 - TRBJ2-4
TGTGCCAGCAGCTCAACACTCCTAGACGGTCAACTCTACGAGCAGTACTTC CASSSTLLDGQLYEQYF TRBV28 - - TRBJ2-7
TGTGCCTGGAGTGTGTTCCGGACAGGAGGTGAAAAACTGTTTTTT CAWSVFRTGGEKLFF TRBV30 TRBD1 - TRBJ1-4
TGTGCCAGCGAGCGGGAGGGCCCCCCAGATACGCAGTATTTT CASEREGPPDTQYF TRBV7-9 TRBD2 - TRBJ2-3
TGTGCCAGCAGCTCGCTCTCGGACAGGTTGAATGAAAAACTGTTTTTT CASSSLSDRLNEKLFF TRBV11-2 TRBD1 once TRBJ1-4
TGCAGCGTTGATCTGATTCTCTATGGCTACACCTTC CSVDLILYGYTF TRBV29-1 - once TRBJ1-2
TGTGCCAGTAGTACGACTAGCGGGAACGAGCAGTACTTC CASSTTSGNEQYF TRBV19 TRBD2 - TRBJ2-7
TGTGCCAGCACAGAGGGACAGGGTAGGTCGGATAAGCAGTTCTTC CASTEGQGRSDKQFF TRBV6-4 TRBD1 few TRBJ2-1
TGTGCCAGCAGCCTCCCCCAGGGGGCGCGAACCACCATATATTTT CASSLPQGARTTIYF TRBV7-9 TRBD1 - TRBJ1-3
TGTGCCAGCATCCCAGGATTTGGGGGGGGTTCCTCCGAAAAACTGTTTTTT CASIPGFGGGSSEKLFF TRBV7-9 - once TRBJ1-4
TGTGCCAGTAGTATGACCCTGGGACAGATCGAGCAGTACTTC CASSMTLGQIEQYF TRBV19 TRBD1 - TRBJ2-7
TGCGCCAGCCGCTCGGGCAGGAACACCGGGGAGCTGTTTTTT CASRSGRNTGELFF TRBV4-3 - - TRBJ2-2
TGTGCCAGCAGTGAAGAAGTTAGCGCGGGTGGCGAGCAGTACTTC CASSEEVSAGGEQYF TRBV6-1 - - TRBJ2-7
TGCGCCAGCAGCCCGGACAGGATCGGCTTTCAGCCCCAGCATTTT CASSPDRIGFQPQHF TRBV4-1 TRBD1 - TRBJ1-5
TGTGCCAGCAGCTTAGTGGGGACAGGGGACTACGAGCAGTACTTC CASSLVGTGDYEQYF TRBV7-9 TRBD1 - TRBJ2-7
TGTGCCAGCAGCTTACGCCCGCGGGAGGGTTACTACGAGCAGTACTTC CASSLRPREGYYEQYF TRBV7-9 TRBD2 - TRBJ2-7
TGTGCCAGCAGTTTAAGATTTACAGCTTCACCTGGTGGCTACACCTTC CASSLRFTASPGGYTF TRBV27 - - TRBJ1-2
TGTGCCAGCACCCTTCACAGGGGCACTGAAGCTTTCTTT CASTLHRGTEAFF TRBV11-2 TRBD1 - TRBJ1-1
TGTGCCTGGTTAAAGGGATCTGGAAACACCATATATTTT CAWLKGSGNTIYF TRBV30 - - TRBJ1-3
TGCGCCAGCAGCCAAGATCCAGACAGGGGGGTGGACGAGCAGTACTTC CASSQDPDRGVDEQYF TRBV4-3 TRBD1 - TRBJ2-7
TGCGCCAGCAGCCAAGAAGCCGCATTAGGTCCCGGGGAGCTGTTTTTT CASSQEAALGPGELFF TRBV4-3 - - TRBJ2-2
TGTGCCAGCATCGACTTAGCTAGCACAGATACGCAGTATTTT CASIDLASTDTQYF TRBV7-9 - - TRBJ2-3
TGTGCCAGCAGCGGGAGGGCCATCTATGAGCAGTTCTTC CASSGRAIYEQFF TRBV7-9 TRBD2 - TRBJ2-1
TGCGCCAGCAGCTCGATAAACAGGGAGGGGGAGCAGTTCTTC CASSSINREGEQFF TRBV5-1 - - TRBJ2-1
TGTGTCGCTCAACTAGCGGGACATACCGGGGAGCTGTTTTTT CVAQLAGHTGELFF TRBV2 TRBD2 - TRBJ2-2
TGTGCCAGCAGCCCGGGACTGTCAAATCAGCCCCAGCATTTT CASSPGLSNQPQHF TRBV11-2 - - TRBJ1-5
TGTGCCAGCAGCTTTCAGGGGAGCAATCAGCCCCAGCATTTT CASSFQGSNQPQHF TRBV27 - - TRBJ1-5
TGTGCCAGCAGTTTATCGACCGGGGACGGGTTAAAAAGGGGTGGCTACACCTTC CASSLSTGDGLKRGGYTF TRBV27 - - TRBJ1-2
TGTGTCAGAAGCTTAGTGGGACAGGGGCCTCACCAAGGAAGGTGGTGCAATCAGCCCCAGCATTTT CVRSLVGQGPHQGRWCNQPQHF TRBV7-5 - - TRBJ1-5
TGTGCCAGTAGTATGAAGGGGGGCAGGGGGACAAATGAGCAGTTCTTC CASSMKGGRGTNEQFF TRBV19 - - TRBJ2-1
TGTGCCAGTAGTAGGACAGGGATAAACTATGGCTACACCTTC CASSRTGINYGYTF TRBV19 TRBD1 - TRBJ1-2
TGTGCCAGCAGCTTAGTCGGGCAGTCCTACGAGCAGTACTTC CASSLVGQSYEQYF TRBV11-2 - once TRBJ2-7
TGTGCCAGCAGCGAATATAGATCGCAGATGGGGGAGACCCAGTACTTC CASSEYRSQMGETQYF TRBV11-2 - - TRBJ2-5
TGTGCCAGCCTGACGTCGGCAGGGCGGAACAATGAGCAGTTCTTC CASLTSAGRNNEQFF TRBV27 - - TRBJ2-1
TGCGCCAGCAGTGAGTCGACTCCTCGACCCGCTTCGCCCCGGAACACTGAAGCTTTCTTT CASSESTPRPASPRNTEAFF TRBV10-1 - - TRBJ1-1
TGTGCCAGCAGTGCTTTGGAGGGGGTCTCGTACAATGAGCAGTTCTTC CASSALEGVSYNEQFF TRBV6-4 - few TRBJ2-1
TGTGCCAGCAGTTGGACAGGTACCTACGAGCAGTACTTC CASSWTGTYEQYF TRBV11-2 TRBD1 - TRBJ2-7
TGTGCCAGCTCCGTAGGACAGGCCTACGAGCAGTACTTC CASSVGQAYEQYF TRBV27 TRBD1 - TRBJ2-7
TGTGCCAGCAGCTACCCGCTCGCCGAGCAGTACTTC CASSYPLAEQYF TRBV7-9 - - TRBJ2-7
TGTGCCAGCAGCTTACTTACAGGGGGGCAAGAGACCCAGTACTTC CASSLLTGGQETQYF TRBV11-2 TRBD1 - TRBJ2-5
TGTGCCAGCAGCTTGGTGCAGGGGGCTGGCGAGCAGTACTTC CASSLVQGAGEQYF TRBV5-4 TRBD1 - TRBJ2-7
TGTGCCAGTAGTATAGTGCTCGGGAGTGTTTACGATGAGCAGTTCTTC CASSIVLGSVYDEQFF TRBV19 - once TRBJ2-1
TGTGCCAGCAGCCCAGGACTAGTAGAGACCCAGTACTTC CASSPGLVETQYF TRBV13 TRBD2 - TRBJ2-5
TGTGCCAGCAGCGCCTTAGGACTAGCGGGTACCCTGGGAACCGGGGAGCTGTTTTTT CASSALGLAGTLGTGELFF TRBV7-2 TRBD2 - TRBJ2-2
TGTGCCAGCAGCGAGACTAGCGGGAGGAATGAGCAGTTCTTC CASSETSGRNEQFF TRBV5-4 TRBD2 - TRBJ2-1
TGTGCCAGCAGCGGGGGGGACAGGCTTATGAACACTGAAGCTTTCTTT CASSGGDRLMNTEAFF TRBV9 TRBD1 - TRBJ1-1
TGTGCCAGCAGCGAAGCGGGAAGCTCCTACGAGCAGTACTTC CASSEAGSSYEQYF TRBV9 TRBD2 - TRBJ2-7
TGCGCCAGCAGCCAAGTTTTCCCTCCGAATCAGCCCCAGCATTTT CASSQVFPPNQPQHF TRBV4-1 - - TRBJ1-5
TGTGCCAGCAGTTACTCGTCGTACAACAATGAGCAGTTCTTC CASSYSSYNNEQFF TRBV6-5 - - TRBJ2-1
TGTGCCAGCAGCTCCGTAACCGGGACTAGCGGGAGCTCCTACAATGAGCAGTTCTTC CASSSVTGTSGSSYNEQFF TRBV5-8 TRBD2 - TRBJ2-1
TGTGCCAGTAGTATATGGGGGGGCGTGAACACTGAAGCTTTCTTT CASSIWGGVNTEAFF TRBV19 - - TRBJ1-1
TGTGCCTCAAAGCCAGGACGGATGGATATCGGCAATCAGCCCCAGCATTTT CASKPGRMDIGNQPQHF TRBV19 - few TRBJ1-5
TGTGCCAGCAGGACTAGAGAGAGCTCTGGGGCCAACGTCCTGACTTTC CASRTRESSGANVLTF TRBV2 - - TRBJ2-6
TGCGCCAGCAGCCAAACGTCGGGACTAGCGGGCGGAGAGCAGTACTTC CASSQTSGLAGGEQYF TRBV4-3 TRBD2 - TRBJ2-7